These 12 T cell receptor beta chains came from one sample sequenced in a study of T cell changes during pregnancy in multiple sclerosis. The assay was immunoSEQ multiplex PCR, and TCRdb's table has in-frame clones only and misses some. Of 40,000 to 60,000 clones listed, around 92% are singletons. The sample here was CD4+ T cells from peripheral blood mononuclear cells, taken in the third trimester of pregnancy. Receptors originate from a female donor with multiple sclerosis, enrolled in a pregnancy study.

This clone appeared a single time. This chain joins TRBV19 and TRBJ2-1; D ambiguous. Trimming removed 9 bases at V and 2 bases at J, with 14 bases between. CDR1 and CDR2 (germline): LNHDA, SQIVND (reference sequence). This CDR3 is 14 amino acids long. CDR3 sequence reads: CASLQVGAYNEQFF. CDR3 nucleotide sequence: TGTGCCAGCCTACAAGTGGGCGCCTACAATGAGCAGTTCTTC.

In its sample, this clone was seen once. The rearrangement uses TRBV4-1 and TRBJ2-5; a weak D match, TRBD2 (6 bases). Germline V gene sequence: CDR1 MGHRA, CDR2 YSYEKL. Deletions cut 4 bases from V and 6 bases from J, with 30 bases between. The CDR3 is 19 residues long. For the CDR3, the DNA is TGCGCCAGCAGCCTTGAATGGCTAGCGACCAACCTACTGGAAAAGACCCAGTACTTC. Protein product: CASSLEWLATNLLEKTQYF.

The gene calls are TRBV5-1 and TRBJ1-1; 7 bases are shared with TRBD1. The CDR3 is 14 amino acids. From germline, CDR1 is SGHRS and CDR2 YFSETQ. With V trimmed by 7 bases and J by 5 bases, 11 bases remained unmatched. This CDR3 is CASGPETGPTEAFF. As DNA, the CDR3 is TGCGCCAGCGGACCAGAGACAGGGCCAACTGAAGCTTTCTTT.

This clone was detected only once. The chain joins TRBV6-5 to TRBJ2-1, with a possible D match to TRBD1 (6 bases). The CDR3 length is 14 residues. In germline, CDR1 is MNHEY, CDR2 SVGAGI. With 2 bases removed from V and 10 bases from J, the gap between germline ends came to 15 bases. In DNA form, the CDR3 reads TGTGCCAGCAGTTACGAAACAACCGGGACAGAGCAGTTCTTC. Residues: CASSYETTGTEQFF.

The rearrangement uses TRBV28 and TRBJ1-5, with TRBD1 as a possible D gene (5 bases). Trimming cost V 3 bases and J 6 bases, with 9 bases left between them. The CDR3 spans 13 residues. Germline V gene data show CDR1 as MDHEN and CDR2 as SYDVKM. This CDR3 is CASSFRGGQPQHF. The DNA of the CDR3 is TGTGCCAGCAGTTTTCGGGGGGGTCAGCCCCAGCATTTT.

The rearrangement links TRBV4-2 to TRBJ1-5; perhaps TRBD1 as D (5 bases). The germline gives CDR1 LGHNA, CDR2 YNFKEQ. CDR3 length equals 15 residues. Trimming took 0 bases from V and 0 from J, leaving 6 bases between them. The CDR3 coding sequence is TGTGCCAGCAGCCAAGAGGGGGGTAGCAATCAGCCCCAGCATTTT. Translation gives CASSQEGGSNQPQHF.

The genes are TRBV11-2 and TRBJ2-1; D is unresolved. This CDR3 is 11 amino acids long. V lost 5 bases to trimming and J lost 7 bases, with 6 bases between them. CDR1 is SGHAT and CDR2 is FQNNGV in the germline V gene. CDR3 sequence (DNA): TGTGCCAGCAGCAAAACTAATGAGCAGTTCTTC. Translated: CASSKTNEQFF.

The genes are TRBV7-2 and TRBJ2-3, with D uncertain. V was clipped by 3 bases and J by 13 bases, with 11 bases between them. CDR3 length: 11 amino acids. Germline CDR1 SGHTA, CDR2 FQGNSA. Here the CDR3 reads CASSFKTEEYF. The CDR3 coding sequence is TGTGCCAGCAGCTTTAAGACTGAGGAGTATTTT. Full variable domain (rest looked up from reference TRBV7-2 and TRBJ2-3): GAGVSQSPSNKVTEKGKDVELRCDPISGHTALYWYRQSLGQGLEFLIYFQGNSAPDKSGLPSDRFSAERTGGSVSTLTIQRTQQEDSAVYLCASSFKTEEYFGPGTRLTVL.

V usage is TRBV15 and J usage is TRBJ2-1, with 16 bases aligning to TRBD2. The CDR3 contains 19 residues. V dropped 0 bases and J dropped 7; count of bases not matched to a gene: 9. CDR1 and CDR2 from the germline V gene are LNHNV and YYDKDF (reference sequence). The CDR3 DNA reads as TGTGCCACCAGCAGAGAGACCGGGACTAGCGGGAGGGCGCGGAATGAGCAGTTCTTC. This sequence encodes CATSRETGTSGRARNEQFF.

The V and J genes are TRBV19 and TRBJ2-7, with TRBD2 as a possible D gene (6 bases). V lost 6 bases to trimming and J lost 13 bases, with 22 bases between them. CDR3 length equals 13 residues. Germline V gives CDR1 LNHDA, CDR2 SQIVND (reference sequence). CDR3 nucleotide sequence: TGTGCCAGTAGCACCTCCCGGGAGACGCGCGCTTACTTC. Translating it yields CASSTSRETRAYF.

The chain has TRBV28 and TRBJ1-2; D is unclear. This CDR3 is built from 15 residues. V was pared by 2 bases and J by 4 bases, with 14 bases between. Germline values: CDR1 MDHEN, CDR2 SYDVKM. The CDR3 DNA reads TGTGCCAGCAGTTTAGGCAGTGTTGGGAGCTATGGCTACACCTTC. Its protein is CASSLGSVGSYGYTF.

The CDR3 region has the DNA TGTGCCTGGATAGGGGTCTACGAGCAGTACTTC. Translating gives CAWIGVYEQYF. The V and J genes are TRBV30 and TRBJ2-7; D may be TRBD1 (5 bases). Germline lookup yields CDR1 GTSNPN and CDR2 SVGIG (reference sequence). This CDR3 is 11 amino acids long. The ends were cut back, 4 bases at V and 3 bases at J, with 7 bases in the middle.